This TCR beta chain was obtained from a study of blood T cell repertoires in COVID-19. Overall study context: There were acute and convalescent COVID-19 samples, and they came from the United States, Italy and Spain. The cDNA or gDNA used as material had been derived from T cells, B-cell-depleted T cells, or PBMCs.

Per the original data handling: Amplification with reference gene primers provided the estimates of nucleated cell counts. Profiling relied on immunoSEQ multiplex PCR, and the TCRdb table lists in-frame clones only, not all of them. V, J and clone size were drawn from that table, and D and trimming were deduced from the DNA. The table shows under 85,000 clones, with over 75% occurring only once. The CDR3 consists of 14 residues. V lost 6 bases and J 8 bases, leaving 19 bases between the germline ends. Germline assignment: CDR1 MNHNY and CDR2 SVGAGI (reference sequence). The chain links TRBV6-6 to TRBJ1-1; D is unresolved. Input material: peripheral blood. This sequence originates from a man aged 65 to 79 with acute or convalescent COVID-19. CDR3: CASRNFGWRTEAFF. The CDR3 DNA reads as TGTGCCAGCAGGAATTTCGGATGGAGAACGGAAGCTTTCTTT.